The 32 T cell receptor beta chains in this list originate from one sample, sequenced in a study of shared T cell receptors in the human thymus. TCRdb's table, derived via immunoSEQ multiplex PCR, lists solely in-frame clones and lacks some. The table records some 700,000 clones, 70% to 90% of them present only once. The same specimen was also included in a second study, on human thymus T cells.

The material sequenced was thymocytes. These receptors originate from a girl under two years old with a congenital heart defect.

The J gene is TRBJ2-2, the V gene TRBV29-1, with 10 positions matching TRBD2. V trimming: 8 bases; J trimming: 6 bases; junction bases outside the gene matches: 9. The CDR3 loop spans 14 amino acids. The germline V gene has CDR1 SQVTM and CDR2 ANQGSEA. This CDR3 reads CSYISGGEPGELFF. The CDR3 coding sequence is TGCAGCTATATAAGCGGGGGGGAACCCGGGGAGCTGTTTTTT.

This clone turned up a few times. The V gene is TRBV5-6, the J gene TRBJ2-3, with 9 positions matching TRBD2. The CDR3 contains 19 residues. Germline CDR1 SGHDT, CDR2 YYEEEE. The V gene end was trimmed by 0 bases and the J gene end by 6 bases; junction bases not matched to a gene: 17. CDR3 sequence: CASSLVKPRGGAGWDTQYF. The CDR3 nucleotides are TGTGCCAGCAGCTTGGTCAAACCACGCGGGGGGGCGGGTTGGGATACGCAGTATTTT.

V gene TRBV7-8 combines with J gene TRBJ2-7; no clear D. Per the germline V gene, CDR1 is SGHVS and CDR2 is FQNEAQ. The CDR3 contains 15 residues. With 5 bases removed from V and 2 bases from J, the gap between germline ends came to 16 bases. The CDR3 sequence: CASSTRRTRTYEQYF. The DNA for the CDR3 is TGTGCCAGCAGCACACGGAGAACGAGAACCTACGAGCAGTACTTC.

The chain couples TRBV2 to TRBJ2-1, with D possibly TRBD1 on 5 matching bases. The CDR3 extends over 16 amino acids. V lost 3 bases, J lost 2 bases, and 14 bases lay in between. Per the germline V gene, CDR1 is SNHLY and CDR2 is FYNNEI. The CDR3 DNA follows: TGTGCCAGCAGTGACCCTGGGGCGGAGACCTACAATGAGCAGTTCTTC. It is translated as CASSDPGAETYNEQFF.

CDR3 coding DNA: TGTGCCAGCAGTCCCGACAGGTCCTCTAGCACAGATACGCAGTATTTT. Encoded protein: CASSPDRSSSTDTQYF. The J gene is TRBJ2-3, the V gene TRBV6-4; D may be TRBD1 (6 bases). Germline CDR1 reads MRHNA; CDR2 reads SNTAGT. Trimming took 5 bases from V and 0 from J, leaving 15 bases between them. CDR3 length: 16 residues.

The CDR3 nucleotides are TGTGCCAGCAGTCCCCTGAGGGCTACTGGCTACACCTTC. Encoded protein: CASSPLRATGYTF. V usage is TRBV27 and J usage is TRBJ1-2; D unresolved. V gave up 5 bases and J gave up 7 bases, with 14 bases separating them. Germline-derived CDR1 and CDR2 are MNHEY and SMNVEV (reference sequence). The CDR3 consists of 13 residues.

The chain recombines TRBV13 with TRBJ2-3, with 11 bases fitting TRBD2. Germline CDR1 is PRHDT and CDR2 is FYEKMQ (reference sequence). The trim removed 6 bases at V and 2 bases at J, leaving 7 bases unmatched. The CDR3 totals 16 residues. CDR3 protein: CASRLTSGVNTDTQYF. CDR3 nucleotides: TGTGCCAGCAGGTTGACTAGCGGGGTTAACACAGATACGCAGTATTTT.

This chain uses TRBV6-1 with TRBJ2-2; the D gene is possibly TRBD2 (7 bases). Germline V gene sequence: CDR1 MNHNS, CDR2 SASEGT. Between the trimmed V and J ends, which lost 2 bases and 0 bases, there was a span of 10 bases. The CDR3 is 16 residues long. For the CDR3, the DNA is TGTGCCAGCAGTGAACCGGGGGGCGCGAACACCGGGGAGCTGTTTTTT. The encoded protein is CASSEPGGANTGELFF.

V and J are TRBV19 and TRBJ1-4, with 9 nucleotides matching TRBD1. Trimming took 5 bases from V and 0 from J; bases not matched to a gene: 7. In germline, CDR1 is LNHDA, CDR2 SQIVND (reference sequence). This CDR3 has 17 residues. The CDR3 nucleotides read TGTGCCAGTAGTCGAGGGGGACAGGGTGCAACTAATGAAAAACTGTTTTTT. Translation gives CASSRGGQGATNEKLFF.

This chain joins TRBV28 and TRBJ2-7; TRBD1 matches 7 bases. J was trimmed by 4 bases and V by 7 bases; bases with no gene match: 4. Germline CDR1 and CDR2: MDHEN and SYDVKM. The CDR3 is made up of 12 amino acids. CDR3: CASMRGLYEQYF. CDR3 nucleotides: TGTGCCAGCATGAGGGGGCTATACGAGCAGTACTTC.

This clone was seen just once. The V and J genes are TRBV14 and TRBJ1-6; the D gene is possibly TRBD1 (5 bases). Germline V gene sequence: CDR1 SGHDN, CDR2 FVKESK. V gave up 1 base and J gave up 3 bases, with 13 bases separating them. The CDR3 loop spans 17 amino acids. The CDR3, as DNA: TGTGCCAGCAGCCAAGTGGGGGGGACTCACTATAATTCACCCCTCCACTTT. Amino acid sequence: CASSQVGGTHYNSPLHF.

This clone was detected a few times. This chain links TRBV7-9 with TRBJ1-5; 8 bases match TRBD1. CDR1 and CDR2 (germline): SEHNR, FQNEAQ (reference sequence). The junction had 11 bases not matched to a gene; V was cut back by 4 bases and J by 3 bases. The CDR3 is 17 amino acids. The CDR3 region has the DNA TGTGCCAGCAGCTGGGGGACAGGCCGAGGGCCCAATCAGCCCCAGCATTTT. Its protein is CASSWGTGRGPNQPQHF.

The J gene is TRBJ1-2, the V gene TRBV15; D is perhaps TRBD1 (6 bases). V dropped 0 bases and J dropped 4 bases, with 9 bases sitting between them. CDR1 is LNHNV, CDR2 YYDKDF, per germline (reference sequence). The CDR3 sequence is 14 residues long. The CDR3 here is CATSRDGGFYGYTF. CDR3 DNA sequence: TGTGCCACCAGCAGAGATGGGGGCTTCTATGGCTACACCTTC.

The chain links TRBV12-5 to TRBJ1-4; perhaps TRBD1 as D (5 bases). V was pared by 7 bases and J by 8 bases, with 20 bases between. CDR3 size: 15 residues. The germline gives CDR1 LGHNT, CDR2 FRNRAP. CDR3 sequence (DNA): TGTGCTAGTGCCACCAAACCCAGGGCCTCCGAAAAACTGTTTTTT. This sequence encodes CASATKPRASEKLFF.

J is TRBJ2-2 and V is TRBV5-1; the match to TRBD1 covers 7 bases. CDR3 length: 21 residues. Per germline, CDR1 SGHRS and CDR2 YFSETQ. After removal of 3 bases from V and 5 bases from J, the junction contained 25 bases not matched to a gene. In DNA, the CDR3 is TGCGCCAGCAGCTCGTCGTCTGTGGGGACAGAAATCCTCCCAGGGACCGGGGAGCTGTTTTTT. Its protein is CASSSSSVGTEILPGTGELFF.

As DNA, the CDR3 is TGTGCCAGCATCGCGGGGGGAACGGGGGAGGGTGAGCAGTTCTTC. Its protein product is CASIAGGTGEGEQFF. This chain joins TRBV7-2 and TRBJ2-1; 8 bases fit TRBD2. J gave up 9 bases and V 7 bases, and 14 bases lay outside the gene matches. From germline, CDR1 is SGHTA and CDR2 FQGNSA. This CDR3 region has 15 residues.

The rearrangement links TRBV7-2 to TRBJ1-2; TRBD1 matches at 9 bases. CDR1 is SGHTA and CDR2 is FQGNSA in the germline V gene. Unmatched junction bases numbered 4, after V lost 1 base and J lost 4 bases. The CDR3 consists of 15 residues. The DNA of the CDR3 is TGTGCCAGCAGCTTAGGGGACAGGGTTTCCTATGGCTACACCTTC. It codes for CASSLGDRVSYGYTF.

The genes are TRBV5-6 and TRBJ1-1; D possibly corresponds to TRBD1 (6 bases). V was cut by 0 bases and J by 6 bases, with 12 bases left in between. From germline, CDR1 is SGHDT and CDR2 YYEEEE. The CDR3 is 14 amino acids. The CDR3 here is CASSLVRPGAEAFF. Here the CDR3 DNA reads TGTGCCAGCAGCTTGGTACGTCCAGGGGCTGAAGCTTTCTTT.

In this sample, this clone turned up once. CDR3 in DNA: TGTGCCAGCAGCCGGCGGGACTTAGCCTACGAGCAGTACTTC. Amino acids: CASSRRDLAYEQYF. The chain has TRBV7-8 and TRBJ2-7, with a weak D call TRBD2 (6 bases). The V gene lost 5 bases and the J gene lost 2 bases, with 13 bases spanning the gap. Looked up from germline, CDR1 is SGHVS and CDR2 is FQNEAQ. The CDR3 length is 14 residues.

This clone was detected only once. V and J are TRBV7-9 and TRBJ2-7; 7 positions match TRBD1. Looked up from germline, CDR1 is SEHNR and CDR2 is FQNEAQ (reference sequence). The CDR3 is made up of 16 amino acids. V was clipped by 6 bases and J by 6 bases; unmatched bases: 17. CDR3 sequence (DNA): TGTGCCAGCAGGAAAAACTCCGGGACAGAGCGGAGCGAGCAGTACTTC. Its protein product is CASRKNSGTERSEQYF.

This sequence joins TRBV4-1 and TRBJ1-2; 8 nucleotides agree with TRBD1. There are 15 residues in the CDR3. The germline CDR1 and CDR2 sequences are MGHRA and YSYEKL. With 0 bases clipped from V and 2 bases from J, the junction kept 2 bases outside the gene matches. The CDR3 here is CASSQDWDRNYGYTF. The CDR3 coding sequence is TGCGCCAGCAGCCAAGATTGGGACAGGAACTATGGCTACACCTTC.

The chain joins TRBV7-9 to TRBJ1-2; D uncertain. This CDR3 is 13 amino acids long. CDR1 SEHNR and CDR2 FQNEAQ come from the germline V gene (reference sequence). Trimming removed 0 bases from V and 6 bases from J, with 8 bases in between. CDR3 in amino acids: CASSLAVRDGYTF. The CDR3 bases are TGTGCCAGCAGCTTAGCAGTCCGGGATGGCTACACCTTC.

This chain connects TRBV6-6 to TRBJ1-3; unclear D gene. The germline V and J ends were trimmed by 6 bases and 2 bases, with 5 bases remaining between them. The CDR3 contains 12 residues. Germline CDR1 MNHNY, CDR2 SVGAGI (reference sequence). As DNA, the CDR3 is TGTGCCAGCAGGAGGACTGGAAACACCATATATTTT. It is translated as CASRRTGNTIYF.

The chain employs TRBV18 and TRBJ1-1; 8 positions match TRBD1. Germline-derived CDR1 and CDR2 are KGHSH and LQKENI. The CDR3 is 15 residues long. The V segment lost 2 bases and the J segment 5 bases; nucleotides outside the gene matches: 7. The CDR3 coding sequence is TGTGCCAGCTCACCAACTCTCGACAGGGGAACTGAAGCTTTCTTT. Protein sequence: CASSPTLDRGTEAFF.

In nucleotides, the CDR3 is TGCGCCAGCAGCCAAGGCGGGACTAGCGGGAAATGGGAGACCCAGTACTTC. Amino acid sequence: CASSQGGTSGKWETQYF. J is TRBJ2-5 and V is TRBV4-1, with TRBD2 matching over 13 bases. Germline lookup yields CDR1 MGHRA and CDR2 YSYEKL. V shed 1 base and J 5 bases; nucleotides not matched to a gene: 7. The CDR3 extends over 17 amino acids.

The chain has TRBV5-1 and TRBJ2-7; D ambiguous. The CDR3 totals 14 residues. CDR1 and CDR2 from the germline V gene are SGHRS and YFSETQ. Trimming removed 0 bases at V and 5 bases at J, with 12 bases between. CDR3 residues: CASSLAADWDEQYF. The DNA of the CDR3 is TGCGCCAGCAGCTTGGCCGCCGACTGGGACGAGCAGTACTTC.

The rearrangement joins TRBV6-1 to TRBJ1-1; D remains unclear. This CDR3 spans 10 amino acids. V dropped 4 bases and J dropped 11 bases, with 8 bases sitting between them. CDR1 MNHNS and CDR2 SASEGT come from the germline V gene. The DNA for the CDR3 is TGTGCCAGCAGTGTTTTGCGGGCTTTCTTT. It encodes CASSVLRAFF.

The chain is built from TRBV9 and TRBJ2-1; 8 nucleotides align to TRBD2. CDR1 SGDLS and CDR2 YYNGEE come from the germline V gene. Trimming at V came to 0 bases and at J to 7 bases, leaving 12 bases not matched to a gene. This CDR3 is built from 17 residues. The chain's CDR3 is CASSVGATGTRRNEQFF. The CDR3 nucleotides read TGTGCCAGCAGCGTAGGGGCCACCGGGACTAGGCGAAATGAGCAGTTCTTC.

The chain links TRBV4-3 to TRBJ1-2; D is ambiguous. This CDR3 has 17 amino acids. Germline V lookup: CDR1 LGHNA, CDR2 YSLEER. V gave up 2 bases and J gave up 6 bases, with 22 bases separating them. The CDR3 is CASSQSAWGEGSDGYTF. The CDR3 DNA follows: TGCGCCAGCAGCCAAAGCGCGTGGGGAGAAGGGTCGGATGGCTACACCTTC.

For the CDR3, the DNA is TGCGCCAGCGGTTTCGGACAGGGGAGCTCCTACAATGAGCAGTTCTTC. As protein: CASGFGQGSSYNEQFF. V usage is TRBV5-1 and J usage is TRBJ2-1; 9 bases are shared with TRBD1. There are 16 residues in the CDR3. The germline CDR1 and CDR2 sequences are SGHRS and YFSETQ. Trimming removed 7 bases from V and 0 bases from J; junction bases left unmatched: 8.

J is TRBJ1-1 and V is TRBV7-9; 7 bases are a match to TRBD1. Losses at the gene ends were 3 bases for V and 2 bases for J; bases not matched to a gene: 9. This CDR3 spans 16 amino acids. Germline V CDR1 and CDR2: SEHNR, FQNEAQ (reference sequence). The CDR3 DNA follows: TGTGCCAGCAGCTTCTACGGGACAGCCAAAAACACTGAAGCTTTCTTT. It is translated as CASSFYGTAKNTEAFF.

This chain links TRBV5-4 with TRBJ2-7, with 10 bases lining up with TRBD1. Trimming at V came to 3 bases and at J to 2 bases, leaving 8 bases not matched to a gene. Germline V gene sequence: CDR1 SGHNT, CDR2 YYREEE (reference sequence). CDR3 length equals 16 residues. The CDR3 is CASSSKTGGSPYEQYF. The CDR3 bases are TGTGCCAGCAGCTCTAAGACAGGGGGCTCTCCCTACGAGCAGTACTTC.